The clone carrying this T cell receptor (beta chain) occurred a few times. This sample is drawn from a study of T cells in localized non-small cell lung cancer. Per the germline V gene, CDR1 is SGHNT and CDR2 is YENEEA. V lost 1 base and J lost 0, with 16 bases in between. This CDR3 has 18 amino acids. Only in-frame clones appear in the TCRdb table, and some are missing; sequencing was by immunoSEQ multiplex PCR. The table lists more than 2,500 clones, 28% of them singletons. The specimen was lung tumor tissue, collected before any cancer treatment. This sequence originates from a male donor aged 60 or older with stage II squamous cell lung carcinoma. This chain uses TRBV11-3 with TRBJ1-5; D might be TRBD1 (6 bases). The CDR3: CASSLGPGAVYSNQPQHF. CDR3 coding DNA: TGTGCCAGCAGCTTAGGGCCGGGGGCTGTATATAGCAATCAGCCCCAGCATTTT.